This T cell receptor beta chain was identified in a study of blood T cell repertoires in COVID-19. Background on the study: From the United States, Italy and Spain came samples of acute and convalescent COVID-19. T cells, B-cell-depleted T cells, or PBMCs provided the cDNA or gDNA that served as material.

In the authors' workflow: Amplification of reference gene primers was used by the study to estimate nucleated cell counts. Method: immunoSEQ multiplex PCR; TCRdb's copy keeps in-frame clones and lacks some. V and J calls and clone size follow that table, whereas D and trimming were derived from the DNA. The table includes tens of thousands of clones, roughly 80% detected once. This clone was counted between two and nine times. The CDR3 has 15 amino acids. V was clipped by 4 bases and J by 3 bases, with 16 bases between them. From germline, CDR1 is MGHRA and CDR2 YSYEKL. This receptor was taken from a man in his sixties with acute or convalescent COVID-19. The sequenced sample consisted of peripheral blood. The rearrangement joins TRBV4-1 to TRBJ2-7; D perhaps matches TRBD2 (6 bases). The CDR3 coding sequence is TGCGCCAGCAGCCTCAGCTCGGGGGATCGCTACGAGCAGTACTTC. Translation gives CASSLSSGDRYEQYF.